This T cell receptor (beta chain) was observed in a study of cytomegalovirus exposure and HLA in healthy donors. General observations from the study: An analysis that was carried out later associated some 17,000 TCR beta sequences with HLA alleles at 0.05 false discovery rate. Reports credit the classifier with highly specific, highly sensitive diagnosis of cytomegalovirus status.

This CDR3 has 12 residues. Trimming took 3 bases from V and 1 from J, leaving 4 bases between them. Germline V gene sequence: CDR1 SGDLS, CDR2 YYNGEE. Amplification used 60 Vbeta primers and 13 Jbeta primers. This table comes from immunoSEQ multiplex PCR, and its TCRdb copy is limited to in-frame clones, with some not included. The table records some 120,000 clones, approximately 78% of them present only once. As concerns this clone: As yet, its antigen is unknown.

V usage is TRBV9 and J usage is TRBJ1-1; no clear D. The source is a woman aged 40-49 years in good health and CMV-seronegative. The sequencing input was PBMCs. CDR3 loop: CASSGQNTEAFF. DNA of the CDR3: TGTGCCAGCAGCGGTCAGAACACTGAAGCTTTCTTT.